The present TCR beta chain was sequenced within a study of tumor-infiltrating lymphocytes in oesophageal squamous cell carcinoma. This clonotype was seen many times. A single record per CDR3 protein comes from TCRdb applying MiXCR to the PCR reads. The data hold around 12,000 distinct CDR3 sequences, with roughly three fifths observed a single time. Deletions cut 5 bases from V and 2 bases from J, with 9 bases between. Germline CDR1 is MRHNA and CDR2 is SNTAGT. The CDR3 totals 13 residues. The rearrangement links TRBV6-4 to TRBJ1-1, with D possibly being TRBD1 (6 bases). Material: esophageal tumor tissue. The receptor comes from a female donor with esophageal squamous cell carcinoma. The CDR3 sequence: CASSRQVNTEAFF. CDR3 nucleotide sequence: TGTGCCAGCAGTCGACAGGTAAACACTGAAGCTTTCTTT.